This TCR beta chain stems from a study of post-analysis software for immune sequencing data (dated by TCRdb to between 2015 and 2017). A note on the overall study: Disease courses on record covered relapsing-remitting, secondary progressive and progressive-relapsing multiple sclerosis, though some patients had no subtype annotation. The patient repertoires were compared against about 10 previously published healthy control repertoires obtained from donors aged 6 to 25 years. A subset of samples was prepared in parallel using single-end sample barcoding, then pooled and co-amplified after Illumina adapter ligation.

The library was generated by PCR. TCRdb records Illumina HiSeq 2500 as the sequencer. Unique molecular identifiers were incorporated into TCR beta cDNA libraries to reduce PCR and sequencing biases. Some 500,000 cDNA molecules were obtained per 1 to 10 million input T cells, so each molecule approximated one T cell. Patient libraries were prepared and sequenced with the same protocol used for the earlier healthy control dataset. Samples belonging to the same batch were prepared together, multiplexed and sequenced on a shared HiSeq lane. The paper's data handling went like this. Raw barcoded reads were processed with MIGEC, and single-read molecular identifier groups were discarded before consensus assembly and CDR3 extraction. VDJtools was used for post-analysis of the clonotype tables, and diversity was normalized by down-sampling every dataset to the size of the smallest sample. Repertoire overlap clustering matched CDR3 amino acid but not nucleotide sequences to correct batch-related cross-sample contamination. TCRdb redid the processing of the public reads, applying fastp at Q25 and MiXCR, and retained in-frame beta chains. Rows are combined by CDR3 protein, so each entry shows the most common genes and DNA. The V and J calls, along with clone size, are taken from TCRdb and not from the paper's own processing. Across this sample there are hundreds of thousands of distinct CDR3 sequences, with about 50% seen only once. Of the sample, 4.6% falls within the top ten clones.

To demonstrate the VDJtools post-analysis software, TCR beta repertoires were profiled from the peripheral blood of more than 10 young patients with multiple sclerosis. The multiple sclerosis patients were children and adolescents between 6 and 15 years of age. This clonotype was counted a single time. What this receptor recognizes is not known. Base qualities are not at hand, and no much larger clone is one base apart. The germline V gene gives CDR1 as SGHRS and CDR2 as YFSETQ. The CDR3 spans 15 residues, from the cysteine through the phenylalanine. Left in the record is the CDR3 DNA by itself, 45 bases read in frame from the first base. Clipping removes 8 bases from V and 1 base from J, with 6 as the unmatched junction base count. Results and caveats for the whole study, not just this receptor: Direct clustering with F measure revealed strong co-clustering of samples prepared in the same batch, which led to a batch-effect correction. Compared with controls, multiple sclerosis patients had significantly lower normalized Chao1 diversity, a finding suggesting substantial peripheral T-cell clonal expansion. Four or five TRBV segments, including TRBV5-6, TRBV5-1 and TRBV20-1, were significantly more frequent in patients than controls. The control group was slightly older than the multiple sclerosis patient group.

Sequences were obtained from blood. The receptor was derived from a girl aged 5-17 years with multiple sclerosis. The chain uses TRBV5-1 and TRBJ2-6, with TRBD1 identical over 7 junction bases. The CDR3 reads CASATGKSGANVLTF. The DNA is TGCGCCAGTGCGACAGGGAAGTCTGGGGCCAACGTCCTGACTTTC. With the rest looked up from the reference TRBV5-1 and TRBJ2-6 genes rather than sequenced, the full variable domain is KAGVTQTPRYLIKTRGQQVTLSCSPISGHRSVSWYQQTPGQGLQFLFEYFSETQRNKGNFPGRFSGRQFSNSRSEMNVSTLELGDSALYLCASATGKSGANVLTFGAGSRLTVL.